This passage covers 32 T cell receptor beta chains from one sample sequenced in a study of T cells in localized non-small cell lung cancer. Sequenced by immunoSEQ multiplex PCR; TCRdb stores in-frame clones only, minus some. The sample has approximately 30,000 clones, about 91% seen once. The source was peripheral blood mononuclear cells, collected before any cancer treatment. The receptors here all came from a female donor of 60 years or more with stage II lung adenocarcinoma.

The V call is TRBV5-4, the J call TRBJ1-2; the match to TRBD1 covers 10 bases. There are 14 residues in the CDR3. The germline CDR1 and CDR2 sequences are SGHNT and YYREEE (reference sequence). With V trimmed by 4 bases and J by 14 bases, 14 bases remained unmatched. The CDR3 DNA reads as TGTGCCAGCAGCCCAGGGACAGGGGCCTCCCATTCTACCTTC. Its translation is CASSPGTGASHSTF. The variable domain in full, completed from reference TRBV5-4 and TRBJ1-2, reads ETGVTQSPTHLIKTRGQQVTLRCSSQSGHNTVSWYQQALGQGPQFIFQYYREEENGRGNFPPRFSGLQFPNYSSELNVNALELDDSALYLCASSPGTGASHSTFGSGTRLTVV.

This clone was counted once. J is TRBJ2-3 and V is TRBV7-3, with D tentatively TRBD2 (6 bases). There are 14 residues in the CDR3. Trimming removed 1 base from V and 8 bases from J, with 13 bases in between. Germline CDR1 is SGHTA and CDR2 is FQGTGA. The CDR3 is CASSLIHDSGTQYF. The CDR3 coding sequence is TGTGCCAGCAGCTTAATTCATGATAGCGGTACGCAGTATTTT.

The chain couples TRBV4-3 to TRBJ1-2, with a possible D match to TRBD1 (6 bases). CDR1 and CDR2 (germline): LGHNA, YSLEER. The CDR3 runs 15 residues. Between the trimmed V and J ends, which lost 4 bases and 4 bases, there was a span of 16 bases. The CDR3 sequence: CASSPDIGGLYGYTF. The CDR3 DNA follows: TGCGCCAGCAGCCCAGATATTGGGGGCCTCTATGGCTACACCTTC.

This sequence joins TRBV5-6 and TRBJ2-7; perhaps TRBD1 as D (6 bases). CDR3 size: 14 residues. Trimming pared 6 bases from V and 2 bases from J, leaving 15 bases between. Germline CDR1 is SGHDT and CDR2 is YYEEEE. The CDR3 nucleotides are TGTGCCAGCACCTGGGGGCTAGCTACCTACGAGCAGTACTTC. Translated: CASTWGLATYEQYF.

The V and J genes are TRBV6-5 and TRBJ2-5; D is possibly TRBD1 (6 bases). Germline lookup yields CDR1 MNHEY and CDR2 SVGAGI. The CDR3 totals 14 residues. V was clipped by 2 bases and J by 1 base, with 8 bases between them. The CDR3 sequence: CASSYGQLQETQYF. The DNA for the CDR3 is TGTGCCAGCAGTTACGGACAGCTCCAAGAGACCCAGTACTTC.

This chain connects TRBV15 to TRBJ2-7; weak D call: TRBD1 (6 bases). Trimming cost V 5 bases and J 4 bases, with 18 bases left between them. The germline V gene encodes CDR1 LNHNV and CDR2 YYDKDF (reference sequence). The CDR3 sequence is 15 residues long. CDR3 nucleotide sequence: TGTGCCACCAGCCTCAGAGAAAGGGACATTTACGAGCAGTACTTC. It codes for CATSLRERDIYEQYF.

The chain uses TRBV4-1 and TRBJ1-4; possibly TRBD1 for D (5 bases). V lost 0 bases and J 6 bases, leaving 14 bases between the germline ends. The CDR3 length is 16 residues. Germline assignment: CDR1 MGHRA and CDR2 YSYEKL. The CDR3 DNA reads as TGCGCCAGCAGCCAAGAATTTGAGGGGACGTATGAAAAACTGTTTTTT. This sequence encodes CASSQEFEGTYEKLFF.

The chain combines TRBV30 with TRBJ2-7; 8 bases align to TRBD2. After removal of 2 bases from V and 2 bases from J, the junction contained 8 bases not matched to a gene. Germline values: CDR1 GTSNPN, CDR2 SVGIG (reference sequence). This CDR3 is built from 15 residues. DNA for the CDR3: TGTGCCTGGAGTAAGACTAGCGCGCAAACCTACGAGCAGTACTTC. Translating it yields CAWSKTSAQTYEQYF.

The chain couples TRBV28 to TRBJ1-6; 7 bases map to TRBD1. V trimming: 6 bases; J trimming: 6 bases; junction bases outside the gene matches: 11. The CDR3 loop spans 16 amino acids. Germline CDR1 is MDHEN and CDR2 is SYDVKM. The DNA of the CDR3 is TGTGCCAGCAGCACTCCGACAGGGATGGGTAATTCACCCCTCCACTTT. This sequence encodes CASSTPTGMGNSPLHF.

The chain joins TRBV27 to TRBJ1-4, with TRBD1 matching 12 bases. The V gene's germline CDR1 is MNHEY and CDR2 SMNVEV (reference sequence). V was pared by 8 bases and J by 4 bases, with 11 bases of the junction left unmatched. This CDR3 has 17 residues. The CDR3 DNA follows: TGTGCCAGCGCCGACGGGGACAGGGGGCGATATAATGAAAAACTGTTTTTT. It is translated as CASADGDRGRYNEKLFF. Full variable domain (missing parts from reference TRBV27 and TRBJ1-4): EAQVTQNPRYLITVTGKKLTVTCSQNMNHEYMSWYRQDPGLGLRQIYYSMNVEVTDKGDVPEGYKVSRKEKRNFPLILESPSPNQTSLYFCASADGDRGRYNEKLFFGSGTQLSVL.

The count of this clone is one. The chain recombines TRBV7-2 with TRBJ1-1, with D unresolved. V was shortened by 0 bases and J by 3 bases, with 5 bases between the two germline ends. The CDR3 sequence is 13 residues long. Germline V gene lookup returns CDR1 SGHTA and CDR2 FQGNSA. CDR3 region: CASSLAAYTEAFF. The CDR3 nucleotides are TGTGCCAGCAGCTTAGCAGCCTACACTGAAGCTTTCTTT.

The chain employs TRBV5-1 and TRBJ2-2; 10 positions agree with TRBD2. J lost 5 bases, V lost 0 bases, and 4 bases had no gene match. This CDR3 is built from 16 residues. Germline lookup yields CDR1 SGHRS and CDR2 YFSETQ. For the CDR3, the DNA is TGCGCCAGCAGCTTGGACCTAGCGGGAGCAACCGGGGAGCTGTTTTTT. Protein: CASSLDLAGATGELFF.

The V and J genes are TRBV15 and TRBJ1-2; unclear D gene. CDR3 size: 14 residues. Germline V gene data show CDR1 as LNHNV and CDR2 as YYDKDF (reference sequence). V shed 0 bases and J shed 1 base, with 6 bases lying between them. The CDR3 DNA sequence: TGTGCCACCAGCAGAGAGGGGAATAACTATGGCTACACCTTC. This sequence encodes CATSREGNNYGYTF.

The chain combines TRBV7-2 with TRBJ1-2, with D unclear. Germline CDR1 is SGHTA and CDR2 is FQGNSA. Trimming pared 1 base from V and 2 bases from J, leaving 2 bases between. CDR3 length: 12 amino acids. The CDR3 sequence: CASSLVNYGYTF. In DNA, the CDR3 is TGTGCCAGCAGCTTAGTAAACTATGGCTACACCTTC.

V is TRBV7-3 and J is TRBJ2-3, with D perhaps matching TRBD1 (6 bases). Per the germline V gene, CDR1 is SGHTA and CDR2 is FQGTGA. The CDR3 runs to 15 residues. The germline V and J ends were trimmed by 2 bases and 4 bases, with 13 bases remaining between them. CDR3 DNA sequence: TGTGCCAGCAGCTTAGGGACAACCAAGCCAGATACGCAGTATTTT. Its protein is CASSLGTTKPDTQYF.

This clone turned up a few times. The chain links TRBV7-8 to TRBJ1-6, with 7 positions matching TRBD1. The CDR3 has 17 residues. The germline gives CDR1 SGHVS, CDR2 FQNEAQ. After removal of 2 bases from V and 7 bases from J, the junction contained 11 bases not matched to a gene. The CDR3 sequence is CASSLSAGGPWNSPLHF. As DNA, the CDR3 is TGTGCCAGCAGCTTAAGTGCAGGGGGGCCGTGGAATTCACCCCTCCACTTT.

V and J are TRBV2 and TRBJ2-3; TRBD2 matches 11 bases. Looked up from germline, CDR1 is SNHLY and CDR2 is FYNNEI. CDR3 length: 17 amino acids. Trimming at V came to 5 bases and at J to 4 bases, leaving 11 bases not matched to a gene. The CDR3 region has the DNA TGTGCCAGCAGTAACCTAGCGGGGGGCAGAATGGCAGATACGCAGTATTTT. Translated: CASSNLAGGRMADTQYF.

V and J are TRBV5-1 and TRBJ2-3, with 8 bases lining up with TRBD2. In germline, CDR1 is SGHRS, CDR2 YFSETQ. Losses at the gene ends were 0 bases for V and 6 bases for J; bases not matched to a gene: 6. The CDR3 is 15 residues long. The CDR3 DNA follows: TGCGCCAGCAGCTTGGGGACTAGCCAAGGGGATACGCAGTATTTT. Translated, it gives CASSLGTSQGDTQYF.

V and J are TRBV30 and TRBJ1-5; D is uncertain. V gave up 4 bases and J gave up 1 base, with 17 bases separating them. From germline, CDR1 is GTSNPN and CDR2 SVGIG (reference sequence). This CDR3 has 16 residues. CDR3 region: CAWTHSGTLSNQPQHF. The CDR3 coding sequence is TGTGCCTGGACCCACTCTGGCACCTTGAGCAATCAGCCCCAGCATTTT.

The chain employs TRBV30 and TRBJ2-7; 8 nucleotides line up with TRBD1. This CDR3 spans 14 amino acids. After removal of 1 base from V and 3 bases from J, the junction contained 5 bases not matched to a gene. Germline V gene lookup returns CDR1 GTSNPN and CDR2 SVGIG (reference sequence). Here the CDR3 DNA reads TGTGCCTGGAGTGGGACAGGGACCCACTACGAGCAGTACTTC. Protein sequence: CAWSGTGTHYEQYF.

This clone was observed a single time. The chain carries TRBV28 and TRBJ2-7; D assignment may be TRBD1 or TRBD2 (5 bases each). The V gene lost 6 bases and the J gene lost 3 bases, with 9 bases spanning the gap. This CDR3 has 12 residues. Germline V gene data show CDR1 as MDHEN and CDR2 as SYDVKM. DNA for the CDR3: TGTGCCAGCAGGGGGGTCTTCTACGAGCAGTACTTC. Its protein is CASRGVFYEQYF.

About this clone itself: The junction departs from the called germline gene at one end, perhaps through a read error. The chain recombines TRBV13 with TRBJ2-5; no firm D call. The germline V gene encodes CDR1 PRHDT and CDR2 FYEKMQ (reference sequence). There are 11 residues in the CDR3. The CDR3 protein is CASSSTGPPNF. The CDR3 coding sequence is TGTGCCAGCAGCTCTACCGGCCCTCCGAACTTC.

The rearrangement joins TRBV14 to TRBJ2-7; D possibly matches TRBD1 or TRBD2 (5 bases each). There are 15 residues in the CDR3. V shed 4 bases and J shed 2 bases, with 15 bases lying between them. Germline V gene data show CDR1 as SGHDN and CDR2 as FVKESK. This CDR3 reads CASSPRGAGAYEQYF. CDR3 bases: TGTGCCAGCAGCCCCCGGGGCGCAGGCGCCTACGAGCAGTACTTC.

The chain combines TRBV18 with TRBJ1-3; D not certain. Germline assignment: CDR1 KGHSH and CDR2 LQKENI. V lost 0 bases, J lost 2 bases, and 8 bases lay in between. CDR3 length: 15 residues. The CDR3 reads CASSPPSTPGNTIYF. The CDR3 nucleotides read TGTGCCAGCTCACCACCTTCGACTCCTGGAAACACCATATATTTT.

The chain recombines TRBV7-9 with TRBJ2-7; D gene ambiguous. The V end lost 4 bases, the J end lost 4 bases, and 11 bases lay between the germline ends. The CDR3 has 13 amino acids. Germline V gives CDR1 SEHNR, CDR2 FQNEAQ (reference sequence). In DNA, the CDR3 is TGTGCCAGCAGCTACCCTGTTGGTTACGAGCAGTACTTC. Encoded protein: CASSYPVGYEQYF.

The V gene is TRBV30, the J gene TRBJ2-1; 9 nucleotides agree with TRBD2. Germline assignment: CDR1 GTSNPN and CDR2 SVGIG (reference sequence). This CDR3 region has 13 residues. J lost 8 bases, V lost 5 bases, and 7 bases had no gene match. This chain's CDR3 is CAWRRGGQDEQFF. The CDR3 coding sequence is TGTGCCTGGCGGCGGGGGGGTCAGGATGAGCAGTTCTTC. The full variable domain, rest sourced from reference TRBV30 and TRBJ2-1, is SQTIHQWPATLVQPVGSPLSLECTVEGTSNPNLYWYRQAAGRGLQLLFYSVGIGQISSEVPQNLSASRPQDRQFILSSKKLLLSDSGFYLCAWRRGGQDEQFFGPGTRLTVL.

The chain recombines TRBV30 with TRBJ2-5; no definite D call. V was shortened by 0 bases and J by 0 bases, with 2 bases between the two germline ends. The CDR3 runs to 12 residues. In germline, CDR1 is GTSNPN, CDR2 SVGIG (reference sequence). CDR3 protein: CAWSVNQETQYF. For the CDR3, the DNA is TGTGCCTGGAGTGTAAACCAAGAGACCCAGTACTTC.

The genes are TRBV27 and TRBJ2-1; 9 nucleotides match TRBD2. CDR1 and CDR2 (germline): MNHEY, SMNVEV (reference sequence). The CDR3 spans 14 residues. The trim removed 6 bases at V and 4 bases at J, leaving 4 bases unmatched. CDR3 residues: CASSGGRVYNEQFF. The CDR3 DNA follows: TGTGCCAGCAGCGGCGGGAGGGTTTACAATGAGCAGTTCTTC.

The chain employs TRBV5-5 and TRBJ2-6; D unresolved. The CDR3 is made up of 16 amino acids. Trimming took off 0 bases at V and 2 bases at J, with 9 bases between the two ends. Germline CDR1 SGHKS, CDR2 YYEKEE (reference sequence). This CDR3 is CASSLVGLAGANVLTF. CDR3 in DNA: TGTGCCAGCAGCTTGGTTGGGTTGGCTGGGGCCAACGTCCTGACTTTC.

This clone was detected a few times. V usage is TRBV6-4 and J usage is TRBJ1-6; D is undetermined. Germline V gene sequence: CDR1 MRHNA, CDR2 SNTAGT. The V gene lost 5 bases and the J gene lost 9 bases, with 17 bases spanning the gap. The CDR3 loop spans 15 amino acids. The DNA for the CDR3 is TGTGCCAGCAGTCAAGGGAGGACCACGGGTTCACCCCTCCACTTT. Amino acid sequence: CASSQGRTTGSPLHF.

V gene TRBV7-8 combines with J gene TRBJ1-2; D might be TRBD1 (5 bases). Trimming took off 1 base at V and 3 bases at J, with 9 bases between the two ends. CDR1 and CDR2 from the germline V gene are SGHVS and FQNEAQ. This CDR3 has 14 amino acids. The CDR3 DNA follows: TGTGCCAGCAGCTTAGAGGGGTCAGACTATGGCTACACCTTC. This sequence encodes CASSLEGSDYGYTF.

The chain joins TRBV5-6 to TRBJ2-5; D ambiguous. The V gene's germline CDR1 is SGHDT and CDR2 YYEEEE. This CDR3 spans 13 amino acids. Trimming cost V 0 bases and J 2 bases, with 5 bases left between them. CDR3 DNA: TGTGCCAGCAGCTTGGTTGGACAAGAGACCCAGTACTTC. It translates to CASSLVGQETQYF.